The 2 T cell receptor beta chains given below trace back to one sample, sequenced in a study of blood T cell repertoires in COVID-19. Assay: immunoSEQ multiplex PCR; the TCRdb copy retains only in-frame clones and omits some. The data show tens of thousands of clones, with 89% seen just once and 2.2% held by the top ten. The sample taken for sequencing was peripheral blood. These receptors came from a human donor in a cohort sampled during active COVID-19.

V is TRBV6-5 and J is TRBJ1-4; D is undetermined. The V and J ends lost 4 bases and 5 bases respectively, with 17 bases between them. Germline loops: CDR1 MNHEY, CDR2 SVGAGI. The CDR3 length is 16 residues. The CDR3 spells CASSSNTQRVNEKLFF. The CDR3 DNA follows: TGTGCCAGCAGTTCCAACACCCAGAGGGTAAATGAAAAACTGTTTTTT.

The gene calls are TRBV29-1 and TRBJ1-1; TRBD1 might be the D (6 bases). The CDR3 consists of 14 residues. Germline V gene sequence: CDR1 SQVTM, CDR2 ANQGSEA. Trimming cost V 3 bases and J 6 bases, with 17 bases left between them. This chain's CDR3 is CSVDSRHRDAEAFF. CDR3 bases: TGCAGCGTTGACTCTCGGCACAGGGATGCTGAAGCTTTCTTT.